The next 23 T cell receptor beta chains were all read from a single sample in a study of cytomegalovirus exposure and HLA in healthy donors. PCR primers comprised 60 Vbeta and 13 Jbeta primers. The repertoire was sequenced with immunoSEQ multiplex PCR; TCRdb's copy has only in-frame clones and lacks some. This sample has roughly 100,000 clones; 60% to 85% occur once, and the top ten carry around 2.6%. The sample comprised PBMCs. These receptors were taken from a male donor in good health and CMV-seropositive.

The chain couples TRBV7-2 to TRBJ2-5; D is perhaps TRBD2 (5 bases). From germline, CDR1 is SGHTA and CDR2 FQGNSA. V was cut by 1 base and J by 1 base, with 13 bases left in between. The CDR3 length is 16 residues. The CDR3 sequence is CASSLGAGGSQETQYF. CDR3 nucleotide sequence: TGTGCCAGCAGCTTAGGGGCGGGCGGAAGCCAAGAGACCCAGTACTTC.

This sequence joins TRBV27 and TRBJ2-1; the D is unclear. Germline CDR1 is MNHEY and CDR2 is SMNVEV (reference sequence). This CDR3 spans 14 amino acids. The V end lost 6 bases, the J end lost 0 bases, and 9 bases lay between the germline ends. The CDR3 nucleotides read TGTGCCAGCAGCACAGTAAGCTCCTACAATGAGCAGTTCTTC. Encoded protein: CASSTVSSYNEQFF.

This clone was counted only a few times. The chain links TRBV28 to TRBJ1-3, with TRBD1 identical over 12 bases. The CDR3 has 18 residues. Germline V gene sequence: CDR1 MDHEN, CDR2 SYDVKM. Losses at the gene ends were 8 bases for V and 0 bases for J; bases not matched to a gene: 11. In DNA, the CDR3 is TGTGCCAGCCTCCCTTTGGGGACAGGGGGCAACTCTGGAAACACCATATATTTT. This sequence encodes CASLPLGTGGNSGNTIYF.

This clone was counted between two and nine times. This rearrangement joins TRBV28 to TRBJ2-7, with 7 bases that match TRBD1. Germline values: CDR1 MDHEN, CDR2 SYDVKM. The CDR3 runs 15 residues. With V trimmed by 2 bases and J by 6 bases, 10 bases remained unmatched. This CDR3 is CASSLGTGDVPEQYF. The DNA of the CDR3 is TGTGCCAGCAGTTTAGGTACAGGGGATGTGCCCGAGCAGTACTTC.

The chain combines TRBV4-3 with TRBJ2-1; 10 bases are shared with TRBD2. CDR1 is LGHNA and CDR2 is YSLEER in the germline V gene. The CDR3 runs 15 residues. V shed 2 bases, J shed 4 bases, and the junction held 2 bases outside the gene matches. The CDR3 DNA reads TGCGCCAGCAGCCAACTAGCGGGGGAGTACAATGAGCAGTTCTTC. This sequence encodes CASSQLAGEYNEQFF.

The chain joins TRBV6-5 to TRBJ2-3; D may be TRBD1 (6 bases). The CDR3 loop spans 14 amino acids. Per germline, CDR1 MNHEY and CDR2 SVGAGI. V lost 0 bases, J lost 3 bases, and 7 bases lay in between. The CDR3 sequence: CASSYSGATDTQYF. In DNA, the CDR3 is TGTGCCAGCAGTTACTCGGGGGCGACAGATACGCAGTATTTT.

The chain recombines TRBV5-6 with TRBJ2-5; D perhaps matches TRBD1 (5 bases). The germline gives CDR1 SGHDT, CDR2 YYEEEE. This CDR3 comprises 17 residues. Trimming pared 1 base from V and 3 bases from J, leaving 19 bases between. CDR3 nucleotide sequence: TGTGCCAGCAGCTTGTTGGGTCAGGGCTATGCCGAAGAGACCCAGTACTTC. It is translated as CASSLLGQGYAEETQYF.

CDR3 nucleotides: TGTGCCAGCAAAATCTCCGGCGGGGAAACTGAAGCTTTCTTT. Amino acids: CASKISGGETEAFF. This sequence joins TRBV4-2 and TRBJ1-1; D is unresolved. V lost 7 bases and J 5 bases, leaving 17 bases between the germline ends. The germline V gene encodes CDR1 LGHNA and CDR2 YNFKEQ. The CDR3 is 14 amino acids.

As to this clone: Other DNA sequences of this sample code for an identical CDR3. The rearrangement joins TRBV18 to TRBJ1-5; no reliable D call. V was shortened by 2 bases and J by 2 bases, with 7 bases between the two germline ends. Germline CDR1 KGHSH, CDR2 LQKENI. This CDR3 spans 14 amino acids. The CDR3 DNA follows: TGTGCCAGCTCACCATCCGGTGGCAATCAGCCCCAGCATTTT. Amino acid sequence: CASSPSGGNQPQHF.

V usage is TRBV27 and J usage is TRBJ2-1, with TRBD2 matching 12 bases. V lost 3 bases and J lost 5; bases outside the gene matches: 2. The germline V gene has CDR1 MNHEY and CDR2 SMNVEV (reference sequence). The CDR3 totals 15 residues. The CDR3 here is CASSLTSGGNNEQFF. The CDR3 bases are TGTGCCAGCAGTTTGACTAGCGGGGGAAACAATGAGCAGTTCTTC.

This clone has a handful of counts. The chain couples TRBV6-5 to TRBJ1-4, with TRBD1 matching over 7 bases. Germline CDR1 is MNHEY and CDR2 is SVGAGI. The CDR3 extends over 15 amino acids. Losses at the gene ends were 4 bases for V and 3 bases for J; bases not matched to a gene: 5. This CDR3 reads CASSSAGTANEKLFF. The DNA of the CDR3 is TGTGCCAGCAGTTCCGCCGGGACAGCTAATGAAAAACTGTTTTTT.

The CDR3 reads CASSPRGGALSDEQYF. CDR3 sequence (DNA): TGTGCCAGCAGCCCCCGAGGAGGGGCCCTCTCTGACGAGCAGTACTTC. V gene TRBV9 combines with J gene TRBJ2-7, with D perhaps TRBD2 (6 bases). The V end was cut by 4 bases, the J end by 5 bases, with 22 bases between. CDR1 and CDR2 (germline): SGDLS, YYNGEE. The CDR3 covers 16 residues.

V usage is TRBV5-1 and J usage is TRBJ2-3; TRBD1 aligns across 8 bases. Unmatched junction bases numbered 6, after V lost 4 bases and J lost 5 bases. The CDR3 consists of 14 residues. Germline lookup yields CDR1 SGHRS and CDR2 YFSETQ. The CDR3 region is CASSPGTGEDTQYF. For the CDR3, the DNA is TGCGCCAGCAGCCCCGGGACAGGCGAAGATACGCAGTATTTT.

On this clone itself: At one boundary the junction diverges from the germline segment, which might be a read error. The chain combines TRBV5-6 with TRBJ2-2; TRBD1 matches 7 bases. CDR1 and CDR2 from the germline V gene are SGHDT and YYEEEE. This CDR3 has 15 amino acids. The CDR3 sequence is CANSWETGSNGELFF. The CDR3 nucleotides are TGTGCCAACAGCTGGGAGACAGGGTCGAACGGGGAGCTGTTTTTT.

The chain employs TRBV4-3 and TRBJ1-1; a possible D gene is TRBD1 (5 bases). Trimming removed 0 bases from V and 0 bases from J, with 17 bases in between. The CDR3 consists of 18 residues. The germline CDR1 and CDR2 sequences are LGHNA and YSLEER. Here the CDR3 reads CASSQDTTLGGVNTEAFF. The CDR3 DNA reads as TGCGCCAGCAGCCAAGATACCACCCTCGGGGGGGTGAACACTGAAGCTTTCTTT.

The chain recombines TRBV30 with TRBJ2-1, with a weak D call TRBD1 (6 bases). The germline CDR1 and CDR2 sequences are GTSNPN and SVGIG (reference sequence). The CDR3 is made up of 14 amino acids. Deletions cut 0 bases from V and 9 bases from J, with 15 bases between. CDR3 coding DNA: TGTGCCTGGAGTGTATTGGCCAGGGGTGGTGAGCAGTTCTTC. Protein product: CAWSVLARGGEQFF.

The rearrangement joins TRBV29-1 to TRBJ2-5; a weak D match, TRBD1 (6 bases). Trimming took off 6 bases at V and 3 bases at J, with 11 bases between the two ends. The germline gives CDR1 SQVTM, CDR2 ANQGSEA. This CDR3 is built from 12 residues. CDR3 DNA sequence: TGCAGCGTCGGACAGACGGAAGAGACCCAGTACTTC. This sequence encodes CSVGQTEETQYF.

V gene TRBV2 combines with J gene TRBJ1-2; possibly TRBD1 for D (6 bases). The CDR3 spans 13 residues. Per the germline V gene, CDR1 is SNHLY and CDR2 is FYNNEI. V lost 6 bases to trimming and J lost 7 bases, with 15 bases between them. CDR3 DNA sequence: TGTGCCAGCAGGGGGGACGGACAGAGTGGCTACACCTTC. Encoded protein: CASRGDGQSGYTF.

The chain couples TRBV10-3 to TRBJ1-5, with 9 nucleotides matching TRBD1. With 6 bases clipped from V and 0 bases from J, the junction kept 6 bases outside the gene matches. The CDR3 spans 16 residues. Germline V CDR1 and CDR2: ENHRY, SYGVKD. Here the CDR3 reads CAISRTGADSNQPQHF. CDR3 DNA: TGTGCCATCAGCAGGACAGGGGCGGATAGCAATCAGCCCCAGCATTTT.

The chain carries TRBV7-9 and TRBJ2-7, with 8 nucleotides matching TRBD2. The CDR3 has 17 amino acids. Germline CDR1 and CDR2: SEHNR and FQNEAQ (reference sequence). Trimming cost V 2 bases and J 2 bases; bases outside gene matches: 11. CDR3 amino acids: CASSLKLTGTRTYEQYF. The DNA for the CDR3 is TGTGCCAGCAGCTTAAAGTTGACCGGGACTAGGACCTACGAGCAGTACTTC.

The gene calls are TRBV28 and TRBJ2-7; 9 nucleotides line up with TRBD1. J gave up 5 bases and V 6 bases, and 11 bases lay outside the gene matches. Per germline, CDR1 MDHEN and CDR2 SYDVKM. CDR3 length: 15 amino acids. DNA of the CDR3: TGTGCCAGCAGCCAGAGGGACAGGGCTATCGACGAGCAGTACTTC. Its protein is CASSQRDRAIDEQYF.

The rearrangement uses TRBV6-5 and TRBJ1-6; no clear D. V lost 4 bases and J 5 bases, leaving 15 bases between the germline ends. This CDR3 has 16 residues. Germline loops: CDR1 MNHEY, CDR2 SVGAGI. CDR3 DNA: TGTGCCAGCAGTTTCTCTTGGGGAGGCCATAATTCACCCCTCCACTTT. It translates to CASSFSWGGHNSPLHF.

This clone was observed at least ten times. The rearrangement joins TRBV7-9 to TRBJ2-1, with 9 nucleotides matching TRBD2. Per germline, CDR1 SEHNR and CDR2 FQNEAQ (reference sequence). V gave up 1 base and J gave up 6 bases; unmatched junction bases: 7. The CDR3 contains 16 residues. DNA of the CDR3: TGTGCCAGCAGCTTAGTAGCTAGCGGGACGCTCAATGAGCAGTTCTTC. Its translation: CASSLVASGTLNEQFF.